This T cell receptor (beta chain) was captured in a study of preoperative IRX-2 immunotherapy in early breast cancer. Data came from immunoSEQ multiplex PCR; TCRdb stores just in-frame clones and leaves some out. Among roughly 2,000 clones listed, 81% were seen once. The treatment denotes: preoperative locoregional IRX-2 cytokine immunotherapy. This phase Ib study tested locoregional IRX-2 cytokine immunotherapy given before surgery. The CDR3 length is 17 residues. Germline V CDR1 and CDR2: SGHNT, YENEEA. V lost 2 bases, J lost 6 bases, and 20 bases lay in between. This specimen consisted of tumor tissue, obtained before IRX-2 immunotherapy. The rearrangement joins TRBV11-3 to TRBJ2-1; possibly TRBD2 for D (6 bases). This clonotype was obtained from a human donor with breast cancer. The CDR3 reads CASSLNGPGLGGNEQFF. For the CDR3, the DNA is TGTGCCAGCAGCTTAAATGGCCCGGGACTGGGGGGCAATGAGCAGTTCTTC.